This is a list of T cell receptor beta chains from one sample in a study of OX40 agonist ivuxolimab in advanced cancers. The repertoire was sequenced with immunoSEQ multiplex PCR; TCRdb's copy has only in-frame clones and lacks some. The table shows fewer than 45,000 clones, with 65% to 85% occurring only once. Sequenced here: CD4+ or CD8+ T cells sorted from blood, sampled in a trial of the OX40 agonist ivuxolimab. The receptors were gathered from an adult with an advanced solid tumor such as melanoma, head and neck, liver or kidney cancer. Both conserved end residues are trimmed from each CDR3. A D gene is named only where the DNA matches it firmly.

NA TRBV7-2 ASSSPRVGEQY
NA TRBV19 ASSIEVNGPQH
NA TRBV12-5 ASGLYGPRGEGYEQY
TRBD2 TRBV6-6 ASSRSGRLEEQY
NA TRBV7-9 ASSWAYMNTEAF
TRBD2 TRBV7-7 ASSPGLAGNEQF
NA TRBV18 ASSPPAVVTSEQF
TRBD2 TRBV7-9 ASRMDLGGRGYEQF
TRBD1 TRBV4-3 ASSPRTGWSPLH
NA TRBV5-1 ASAQEGGTQY
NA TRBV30 AWSELGSSYNEQF
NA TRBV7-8 ASSGEGPNTEAF
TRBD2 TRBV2 ASTGTSGRGNEQF
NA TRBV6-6 ASSGTGTSKAF
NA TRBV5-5 ASSLVGYEQY
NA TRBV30 ACALGAHTGELF
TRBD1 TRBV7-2 ASSPLRGPEQY
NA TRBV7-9 ASSYGSDNEQF
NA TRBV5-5 ASSLVQRPGYT
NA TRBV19 ASSTRETGSAEAF
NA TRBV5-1 ASTEGLEQF
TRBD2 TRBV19 ASTRTSGSRYEQY